This T cell receptor beta chain appears in the sequencing data of a study of cytomegalovirus exposure and HLA in healthy donors. Notes on the study in general: Across donors, most TCRs were seen rarely, yet some public ones were widespread. At a 0.05 false discovery rate, a later analysis found 16,951 TCR beta sequences to be associated with HLA alleles. Sequencing depth roughly uniform across donors was assumed in presence/absence analyses.

The PCR made use of 60 Vbeta and 13 Jbeta primers. The repertoire was sequenced with immunoSEQ multiplex PCR; TCRdb's copy has only in-frame clones and lacks some. The data hold 150,000 to 200,000 clones, with about 84% observed a single time. As for this clone: Its antigen remains unknown.

Donors likely had unrecorded immune exposures despite being nominally healthy when sampled. This CDR3 has 13 amino acids. The V end was cut by 4 bases, the J end by 3 bases, with 4 bases between. CDR1 is MNHEY and CDR2 is SVGAGI in the germline V gene. This TCR was recovered from a man in his forties or fifties in good health and CMV-seropositive. Sequenced: PBMCs. The chain carries TRBV6-5 and TRBJ2-6, with no clear D. CDR3 nucleotides: TGTGCCAGCAGTTTTCATGGGGCCAACGTCCTGACTTTC. It translates to CASSFHGANVLTF.